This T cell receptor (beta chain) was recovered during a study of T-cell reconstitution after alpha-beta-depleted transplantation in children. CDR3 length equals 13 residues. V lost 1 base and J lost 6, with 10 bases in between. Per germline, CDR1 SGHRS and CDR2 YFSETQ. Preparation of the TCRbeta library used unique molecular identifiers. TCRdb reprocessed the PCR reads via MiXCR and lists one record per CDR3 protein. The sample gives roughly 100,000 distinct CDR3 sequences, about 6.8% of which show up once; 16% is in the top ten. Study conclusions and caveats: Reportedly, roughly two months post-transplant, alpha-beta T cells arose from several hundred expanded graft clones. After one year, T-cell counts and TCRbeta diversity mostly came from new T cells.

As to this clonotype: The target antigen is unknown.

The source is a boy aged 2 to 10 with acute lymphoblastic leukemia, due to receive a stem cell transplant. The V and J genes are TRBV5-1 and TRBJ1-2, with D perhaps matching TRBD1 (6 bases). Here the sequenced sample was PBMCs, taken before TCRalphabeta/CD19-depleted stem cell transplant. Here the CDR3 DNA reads TGCGCCAGCAGCTTGACAGGGTACGATGGCTACACCTTC. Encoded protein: CASSLTGYDGYTF.